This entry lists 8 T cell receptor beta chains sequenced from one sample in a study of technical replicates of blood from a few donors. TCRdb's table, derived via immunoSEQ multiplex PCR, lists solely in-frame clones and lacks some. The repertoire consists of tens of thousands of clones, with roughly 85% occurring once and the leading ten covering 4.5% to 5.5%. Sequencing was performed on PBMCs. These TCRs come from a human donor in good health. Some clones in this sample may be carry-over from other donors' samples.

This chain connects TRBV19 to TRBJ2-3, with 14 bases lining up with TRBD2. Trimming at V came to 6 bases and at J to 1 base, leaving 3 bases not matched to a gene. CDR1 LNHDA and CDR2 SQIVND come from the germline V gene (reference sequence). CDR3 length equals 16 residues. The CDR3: CASSRLAGGGTDTQYF. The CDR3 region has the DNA TGTGCCAGTAGCCGACTAGCGGGGGGGGGCACAGATACGCAGTATTTT.

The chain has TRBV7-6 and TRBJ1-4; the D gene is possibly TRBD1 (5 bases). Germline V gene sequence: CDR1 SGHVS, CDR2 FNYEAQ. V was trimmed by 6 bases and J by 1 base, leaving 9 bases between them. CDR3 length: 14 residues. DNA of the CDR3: TGTGCCAGCAGTCTTGACAGAACTAATGAAAAACTGTTTTTT. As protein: CASSLDRTNEKLFF.

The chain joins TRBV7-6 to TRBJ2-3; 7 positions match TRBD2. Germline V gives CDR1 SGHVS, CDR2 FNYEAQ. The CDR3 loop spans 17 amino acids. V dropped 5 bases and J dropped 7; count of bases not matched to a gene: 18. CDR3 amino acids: CASSPRGVAVGGNTQYF. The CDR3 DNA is TGTGCCAGCAGCCCCCGGGGGGTAGCGGTTGGGGGAAATACGCAGTATTTT.

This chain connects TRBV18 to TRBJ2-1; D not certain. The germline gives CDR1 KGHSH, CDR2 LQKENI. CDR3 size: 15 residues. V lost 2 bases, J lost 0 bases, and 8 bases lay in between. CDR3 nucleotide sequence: TGTGCCAGCTCACCAGGCCTTCTCTCCTACAATGAGCAGTTCTTC. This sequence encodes CASSPGLLSYNEQFF.

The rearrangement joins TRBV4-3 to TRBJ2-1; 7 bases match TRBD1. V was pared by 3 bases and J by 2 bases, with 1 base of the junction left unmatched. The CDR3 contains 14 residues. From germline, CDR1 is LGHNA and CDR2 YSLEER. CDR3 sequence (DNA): TGCGCCAGCAGCCACAGGGGGACCTACAATGAGCAGTTCTTC. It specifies CASSHRGTYNEQFF.

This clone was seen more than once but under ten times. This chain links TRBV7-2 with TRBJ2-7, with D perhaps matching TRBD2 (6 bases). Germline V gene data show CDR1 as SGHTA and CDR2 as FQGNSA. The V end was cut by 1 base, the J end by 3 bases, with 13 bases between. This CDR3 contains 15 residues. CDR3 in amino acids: CASSLVAAQGYEQYF. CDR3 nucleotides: TGTGCCAGCAGCTTAGTAGCGGCCCAAGGCTACGAGCAGTACTTC. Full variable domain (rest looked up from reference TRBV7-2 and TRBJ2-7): GAGVSQSPSNKVTEKGKDVELRCDPISGHTALYWYRQSLGQGLEFLIYFQGNSAPDKSGLPSDRFSAERTGGSVSTLTIQRTQQEDSAVYLCASSLVAAQGYEQYFGPGTRLTVT.

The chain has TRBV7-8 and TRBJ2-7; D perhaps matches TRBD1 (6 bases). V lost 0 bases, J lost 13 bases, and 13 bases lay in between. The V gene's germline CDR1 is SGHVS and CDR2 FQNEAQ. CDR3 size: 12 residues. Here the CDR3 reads CASSLASTGTYF. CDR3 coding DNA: TGTGCCAGCAGCTTAGCGTCCACAGGGACATACTTC.

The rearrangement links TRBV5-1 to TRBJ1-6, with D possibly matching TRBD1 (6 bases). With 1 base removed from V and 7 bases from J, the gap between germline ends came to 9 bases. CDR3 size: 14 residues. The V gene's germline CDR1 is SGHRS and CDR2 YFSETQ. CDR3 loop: CASSLSGVNSPLHF. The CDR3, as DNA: TGCGCCAGCAGCTTGTCAGGGGTGAATTCACCCCTCCACTTT.